Listed below are T cell receptor beta chains from one sample, sequenced in a study of synovial regulatory T cells in juvenile arthritis. This table comes from immunoSEQ multiplex PCR, and its TCRdb copy is limited to in-frame clones, with some not included. The sample table includes 9,000 to 10,000 clones. The sequenced material came from Treg cells from blood. These receptors all stem from a donor aged 2-30 years with juvenile idiopathic arthritis. The CDR3 runs from the conserved cysteine through the conserved F or W. Each record gives: CDR3 protein, J gene, clone size, V gene. The size entry is marked missing in some rows and otherwise reads once, few, many or a size class.

CDR3 protein: CAISESSGGADTQYF
J gene: TRBJ2-3
clone size: -
V gene: TRBV10-3

CDR3 protein: CASSLGDRISNEQFF
J gene: TRBJ2-1
clone size: -
V gene: TRBV5-1

CDR3 protein: CASGLATGGGTEAFF
J gene: TRBJ1-1
clone size: -
V gene: TRBV12-5

CDR3 protein: CAISETPTVRARPPQHF
J gene: TRBJ1-5
clone size: -
V gene: TRBV10-3

CDR3 protein: CASSLRRGWGYTF
J gene: TRBJ1-2
clone size: -
V gene: TRBV5-8

CDR3 protein: CASSIAGEQYF
J gene: TRBJ2-7
clone size: -
V gene: TRBV19

CDR3 protein: CASSPISSGRVYEQYF
J gene: TRBJ2-7
clone size: -
V gene: TRBV18

CDR3 protein: CASSRTMGQGANEQYF
J gene: TRBJ2-7
clone size: -
V gene: TRBV18

CDR3 protein: CASSQGQALPSSYNSPLHF
J gene: TRBJ1-6
clone size: -
V gene: TRBV23-1

CDR3 protein: CASTANTGELFF
J gene: TRBJ2-2
clone size: -
V gene: TRBV28

CDR3 protein: CASSGQTYNYGYTF
J gene: TRBJ1-2
clone size: -
V gene: TRBV2

CDR3 protein: CATSRDRAGNTEAFF
J gene: TRBJ1-1
clone size: -
V gene: TRBV15

CDR3 protein: CSVRTANEKLFF
J gene: TRBJ1-4
clone size: -
V gene: TRBV29-1

CDR3 protein: CASSRTPSGNTGELFF
J gene: TRBJ2-2
clone size: -
V gene: TRBV5-4

CDR3 protein: CASSTRLAGDYEQYF
J gene: TRBJ2-7
clone size: -
V gene: TRBV2

CDR3 protein: CASSIHGGPEAFF
J gene: TRBJ1-1
clone size: -
V gene: TRBV19

CDR3 protein: CASSPTAATNEKLFF
J gene: TRBJ1-4
clone size: -
V gene: TRBV18

CDR3 protein: CASRLVRVEDEQYF
J gene: TRBJ2-7
clone size: -
V gene: TRBV6-6

CDR3 protein: CASSASGRIGTDTQYF
J gene: TRBJ2-3
clone size: -
V gene: TRBV19

CDR3 protein: CASSRGPYEQYF
J gene: TRBJ2-7
clone size: -
V gene: TRBV19

CDR3 protein: CASSFFHRLPNYGYTF
J gene: TRBJ1-2
clone size: -
V gene: TRBV28

CDR3 protein: CASSVGFGYTF
J gene: TRBJ1-2
clone size: -
V gene: TRBV9

CDR3 protein: CATRGLVNYNEQFF
J gene: TRBJ2-1
clone size: -
V gene: TRBV10-3

CDR3 protein: CASSRAKGIAKNIQYF
J gene: TRBJ2-4
clone size: -
V gene: TRBV5-8

CDR3 protein: CAISEVSTEAFF
J gene: TRBJ1-1
clone size: -
V gene: TRBV10-3

CDR3 protein: CASSPPGGAPLYGYTF
J gene: TRBJ1-2
clone size: -
V gene: TRBV18

CDR3 protein: CASSPVAGGPHEQFF
J gene: TRBJ2-1
clone size: -
V gene: TRBV2

CDR3 protein: CSVEVGPYYEQYF
J gene: TRBJ2-7
clone size: -
V gene: TRBV29-1

CDR3 protein: CASSQDTSSYNEQFF
J gene: TRBJ2-1
clone size: -
V gene: TRBV4-3

CDR3 protein: CASSLRGNTDTQYF
J gene: TRBJ2-3
clone size: -
V gene: TRBV5-1

CDR3 protein: CASSLDDGHEQYF
J gene: TRBJ2-7
clone size: -
V gene: TRBV7-3

CDR3 protein: CASSLLIASGRTYEQYF
J gene: TRBJ2-7
clone size: -
V gene: TRBV28

CDR3 protein: CAWSRGLNTEAFF
J gene: TRBJ1-1
clone size: -
V gene: TRBV30

CDR3 protein: CASSLGRTDTQYF
J gene: TRBJ2-3
clone size: -
V gene: TRBV18

CDR3 protein: CASSQDAGASWFF
J gene: TRBJ2-1
clone size: -
V gene: TRBV4-1

CDR3 protein: CASSLPGFVVAFF
J gene: TRBJ1-1
clone size: -
V gene: TRBV28

CDR3 protein: CASSPSSNQPQHF
J gene: TRBJ1-5
clone size: -
V gene: TRBV18

CDR3 protein: CASSTGIDTQYF
J gene: TRBJ2-3
clone size: -
V gene: TRBV6-5

CDR3 protein: CASSLQGGFRNEQFF
J gene: TRBJ2-1
clone size: -
V gene: TRBV7-6

CDR3 protein: CASSGDRARQETQYF
J gene: TRBJ2-5
clone size: -
V gene: TRBV5-4

CDR3 protein: CASRLGTGVTTIYF
J gene: TRBJ1-3
clone size: -
V gene: TRBV5-1

CDR3 protein: CASSLTGANEKLFF
J gene: TRBJ1-4
clone size: -
V gene: TRBV6-6

CDR3 protein: CASRGVAGGYTF
J gene: TRBJ1-2
clone size: -
V gene: TRBV27

CDR3 protein: CASSYMVTGELFF
J gene: TRBJ2-2
clone size: medium-sized
V gene: TRBV6-5

CDR3 protein: CASSRTLSYEQYF
J gene: TRBJ2-7
clone size: -
V gene: TRBV5-6